This is a list of T cell receptor beta chains from one sample in a study of T cell responses to AZD1222 COVID-19 vaccine. Sequencing was performed with immunoSEQ multiplex PCR; in TCRdb, only in-frame clones are kept and a portion is missing. The sample has approximately 120,000 clones, more than 80% seen once. This specimen was peripheral blood, taken on day 0 of AZD1222 vaccination. These receptors all stem from an adult in good health. The CDR3 runs from the conserved cysteine through the conserved F or W. The order of the fields is J gene, D gene, V gene, clone size, CDR3 DNA, CDR3 protein. The D gene is left open where the match is weak. Clone size appears in some rows only: once, few, many, or a class for an expanded clone.

TRBJ2-7	TRBD1	TRBV7-9	NA	TGTGCCAGCAGCTTTAGGACAGGGGGGCAGTACTTC	CASSFRTGGQYF
TRBJ2-2	NA	TRBV5-5	NA	TGTGCCAGCAGCTTCCACGGCGGGACGAACACCGGGGAGCTGTTTTTT	CASSFHGGTNTGELFF
TRBJ2-7	NA	TRBV10-1	NA	TGCGCCAGCAGTGAGGGGCCCGGGACACCCTCCTACGAGCAGTACTTC	CASSEGPGTPSYEQYF
TRBJ2-5	NA	TRBV7-9	NA	TGTGCCAGCAGCTCCCTAGCCGCGGAGACCCAGTACTTC	CASSSLAAETQYF
TRBJ1-2	NA	TRBV30	NA	TGTGCCTGGAGTGTACCGGGGGAGTATGGCTACACCTTC	CAWSVPGEYGYTF
TRBJ1-2	NA	TRBV9	NA	TGTGCCAGCAGCGTAGAGGCTTCCGACTTGAACCCTAACTATGGCTACACCTTC	CASSVEASDLNPNYGYTF
TRBJ2-7	NA	TRBV7-2	once	TGTGCCAGCAGCTTTAACCCCCCGGCGAGCGGATTTTCTCTCTTC	CASSFNPPASGFSLF
TRBJ1-1	NA	TRBV12-3/TRBV12-4	NA	TGTGCCAGCACCCCAGGGGAGACTGAAGCTTTCTTT	CASTPGETEAFF
TRBJ2-7	TRBD1	TRBV28	NA	TGTGCCAGCAGTACCCGACAGGGCACCTACGAGCAGTACTTC	CASSTRQGTYEQYF
TRBJ1-5	TRBD1	TRBV24-1	NA	TGTGCCACCAGTGATTCGCGACAGGGGATTAATCAGCCCCAGCATTTT	CATSDSRQGINQPQHF
TRBJ2-7	NA	TRBV3-1/TRBV3-2	NA	TGTGCCAGCAGCCGAGGGCCTCAACAGGGCGTGGGCGAGCAGTACTTC	CASSRGPQQGVGEQYF
TRBJ2-7	NA	TRBV5-5	NA	TGTGCCAGCAGCGTGTTACCGGGGACCTACGAGCAGTACTTC	CASSVLPGTYEQYF
TRBJ1-2	NA	TRBV28	few	TGTGCCGGTACCCGAGGGCAGAACTATGGCTACACCTTC	CAGTRGQNYGYTF
TRBJ1-2	NA	TRBV28	NA	TGTGCCAGCAGTTTCCCACAGACTTACGGCTACACCTTC	CASSFPQTYGYTF
TRBJ1-6	NA	TRBV18	NA	TGTGCCAGCTCGGAGGGGGGTTCACCCCTCCACTTT	CASSEGGSPLHF
TRBJ1-4	NA	TRBV30	NA	TGTGCCTGGAGTGTGGGTCTATCTAATGAAAAACTGTTTTTT	CAWSVGLSNEKLFF
TRBJ2-7	NA	TRBV5-5	NA	TGTGCCAGCAGGAAGGGGAGCTCCTACGAGCAGTACTTC	CASRKGSSYEQYF
TRBJ1-2	TRBD1	TRBV29-1	once	TGCAGCGTGCTTGACAGGGCTGGATATGGCTACACCTTC	CSVLDRAGYGYTF
TRBJ2-7	TRBD1	TRBV24-1	NA	TGTGCCACCAGTGATTCCAACCCCGGGACAGGGGCCTACGAGCAGTACTTC	CATSDSNPGTGAYEQYF
TRBJ2-5	TRBD1	TRBV30	NA	TGTGCCTGGAGTGCCTACAGACAGGGGCCCCAGTACTTC	CAWSAYRQGPQYF
TRBJ2-7	NA	TRBV4-2	NA	TGTGCCAGCAGCCCCGGGGTAGGGGCGGAATACGAGCAGTACTTC	CASSPGVGAEYEQYF
TRBJ2-5	NA	TRBV7-2	NA	TGTGCCAGCAGCTTAGAACACACTGGGACCCAGTACTTC	CASSLEHTGTQYF
TRBJ1-6	NA	TRBV7-9	NA	TGTGCCAGCAGCTTAACGAATTCACCCCTCCACTTT	CASSLTNSPLHF
TRBJ1-2	NA	TRBV7-9	NA	TGTGCCAGCAGCTTAAATTCGGACAGCTATGGCTACACCTTC	CASSLNSDSYGYTF
TRBJ1-1	NA	TRBV6-5	NA	TGTGTCTCTGGGCGGGGGGCGGCTGAAGCTTTCTTT	CVSGRGAAEAFF
TRBJ2-7	NA	TRBV12-5	NA	TGTGCTAGTGGTTTGGACACTACCTACGAGCAGTACTTC	CASGLDTTYEQYF
TRBJ2-3	TRBD2	TRBV3-1/TRBV3-2	NA	TGTGCCAGCAGCCAAGAATTCCTAGCGGGGGGTTCCGCAGATACGCAGTATTTT	CASSQEFLAGGSADTQYF
TRBJ1-4	NA	TRBV29-1	NA	TGCAGCGTTGCCTTCCAACCGGAGGAAAAACTGTTTTTT	CSVAFQPEEKLFF
TRBJ1-1	NA	TRBV4-2	few	TGTGCCAGCAGCCAAGCAAGCCCCGGGGCCACTGAAGCTTTCTTT	CASSQASPGATEAFF
TRBJ2-2	TRBD1	TRBV7-9	NA	TGTGCCAGCCGACAGGGGATTGGGAACACCGGGGAGCTGTTTTTT	CASRQGIGNTGELFF
TRBJ1-1	TRBD1	TRBV9	few	TGTGCCAGCAGCCTCGGACAGGGAAGCTTAGAAGGTGAAGCTTTCTTT	CASSLGQGSLEGEAFF
TRBJ2-4	TRBD2	TRBV11-1	NA	TGTGCCAGCAGCTTGGGGGGGACGGGAAACATTCAGTACTTC	CASSLGGTGNIQYF
TRBJ2-1	TRBD1	TRBV5-4	few	TGTGCCAGCAGCTTAACCCCCGGGACAGCAAATGAGCAGTTCTTC	CASSLTPGTANEQFF
TRBJ2-1	NA	TRBV21-1	NA	TGTGCCACAGACAGCGAACTCCACTACAATGAGCAGTTCTTC	CATDSELHYNEQFF
TRBJ2-1	NA	TRBV19	NA	TGTGCCAGTAGCCTCAGGGACAATGAGCAGTTCTTC	CASSLRDNEQFF
TRBJ1-2	TRBD1	TRBV3-1/TRBV3-2	once	TGTGCCAGCAGCCAAAGGACAGGGCGGAACTATGGCTACACCTTC	CASSQRTGRNYGYTF
TRBJ1-2	NA	TRBV24-1	NA	TGTGCCACAAATGATCCTGGGGATGGCTACACCTTC	CATNDPGDGYTF
TRBJ2-5	TRBD2	TRBV19	NA	TGTGCCAGTAGTATAGATTGGCGGGAGGGACACCAAGAGACCCAGTACTTC	CASSIDWREGHQETQYF
TRBJ1-6	NA	TRBV29-1	once	TGCAGCGTTCCGGGACCTACAATAACGTCCTATAATTCACCCCTCCACTTT	CSVPGPTITSYNSPLHF
TRBJ2-1	NA	TRBV28	once	TGTGCCAGCAGTTTATGGGGGCATGAGCAGTTCTTC	CASSLWGHEQFF
TRBJ1-4	NA	TRBV1	NA	TGCACCAGCAGCTCCCACCCAGGGGGCTTTGCTTTT	CTSSSHPGGFAF
TRBJ1-4	TRBD1	TRBV6-5	few	TGTGCCAGCACCACGGGACAGGGGAGAGAAAAACTGTTTTTT	CASTTGQGREKLFF
TRBJ2-3	TRBD2	TRBV4-3	NA	TGCGCCAGCAGCCAAGGACTAGCGGGGGGGGTCGCAGATACGCAGTATTTT	CASSQGLAGGVADTQYF
TRBJ2-7	NA	TRBV6-1	NA	TGTGCCAGCAGCCGCGGGACCCAAACCTACGAGCAGTACTTC	CASSRGTQTYEQYF
TRBJ1-1	TRBD1	TRBV3-1/TRBV3-2	NA	TGTGCCAGCAGAGGGGGCGGAGTTAACACTGAAGCTTTCTTT	CASRGGGVNTEAFF
TRBJ1-1	NA	TRBV18	NA	TGTGCCAGCTCACCAGGACTAGGGAGAATTGAAGCTTTCTTT	CASSPGLGRIEAFF
TRBJ1-5	NA	TRBV15	few	TGTGCCACCAGCCGAGGGGGGGCGAACAATCAGCCCCAGCATTTT	CATSRGGANNQPQHF
TRBJ2-5	NA	TRBV9	NA	TGTGCCAGCAGCGCTGATGGGACCGCGCTGGAGACCCAGTACTTC	CASSADGTALETQYF
TRBJ1-1	NA	TRBV19	NA	TGTGCCAGTAGTCGCTCTTGGAGGGAGAGTAACACTGAAGCTTTCTTT	CASSRSWRESNTEAFF